These 3 T cell receptor beta chains came from one sample sequenced in a study of cytomegalovirus exposure and HLA in healthy donors. Use of 60 Vbeta and 13 Jbeta primers characterized the PCR. This table comes from immunoSEQ multiplex PCR, and its TCRdb copy is limited to in-frame clones, with some not included. This table has about 130,000 clones, around three fifths appearing once. The sample consisted of PBMCs. These receptors all stem from a woman aged 40 to 50 in good health and CMV-seronegative.

The gene calls are TRBV27 and TRBJ1-1, with D possibly TRBD1 on 5 matching bases. The CDR3 has 12 residues. V shed 8 bases and J shed 2 bases, with 9 bases lying between them. Germline V gives CDR1 MNHEY, CDR2 SMNVEV (reference sequence). The CDR3 reads CASGDFNTEAFF. In DNA form, the CDR3 reads TGTGCCAGCGGGGACTTTAACACTGAAGCTTTCTTT.

The chain uses TRBV6-5 and TRBJ1-4, with 8 bases that match TRBD1. Per germline, CDR1 MNHEY and CDR2 SVGAGI. The CDR3 loop spans 14 amino acids. The trim removed 6 bases at V and 7 bases at J, leaving 7 bases unmatched. The CDR3 DNA reads as TGTGCCAGCAGCCCCGACAGGGGTGGTGAAAAACTGTTTTTT. Protein product: CASSPDRGGEKLFF.

This clone was picked up a small number of times. This rearrangement joins TRBV2 to TRBJ1-6; D is uncertain. V shed 4 bases and J shed 6 bases, with 13 bases lying between them. The CDR3 covers 15 residues. In germline, CDR1 is SNHLY, CDR2 FYNNEI. The CDR3 nucleotides are TGTGCCAGCAGTGTACGGGAGTCGCGTAATTCACCCCTCCACTTT. Its translation: CASSVRESRNSPLHF.